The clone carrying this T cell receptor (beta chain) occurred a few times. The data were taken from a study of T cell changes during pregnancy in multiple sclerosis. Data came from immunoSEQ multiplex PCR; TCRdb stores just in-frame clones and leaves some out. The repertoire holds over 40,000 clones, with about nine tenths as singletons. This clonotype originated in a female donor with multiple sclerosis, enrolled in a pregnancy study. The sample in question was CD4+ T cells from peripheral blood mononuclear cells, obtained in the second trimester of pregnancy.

CDR3 amino acids: CASMDGGQYTGELFF. CDR3 DNA sequence: TGCGCCAGCATGGACGGGGGGCAGTACACCGGGGAGCTGTTTTTT. This chain links TRBV10-2 with TRBJ2-2; D possibly corresponds to TRBD2 (7 bases). Germline assignment: CDR1 WSHSY and CDR2 SAAADI. The CDR3 runs 15 residues. The ends were cut back, 7 bases at V and 3 bases at J, with 15 bases in the middle.